A selection of T cell receptor beta chains follows, all from one sample in a study of blood T cell repertoires in COVID-19. Assay: immunoSEQ multiplex PCR; the TCRdb copy retains only in-frame clones and omits some. The table lists more than 200,000 clones, around 89% of them singletons. Sample: peripheral blood. Source of these receptors: a man aged 70 or older with acute or convalescent COVID-19. CDR3s include the opening cysteine and the closing phenylalanine or tryptophan. Fields, in order: J gene, D gene, V gene, clone size, CDR3 protein, CDR3 DNA. A D gene is named only where the DNA matches it firmly. Where a row states a size, it is once, few, many or the class of an expanded clone; other rows omit it.

>TRBJ2-3|TRBD2|TRBV5-5|NA
CASSAASGRSNTDTQYF
TGTGCCAGCAGCGCCGCTAGCGGGAGATCGAACACAGATACGCAGTATTTT
>TRBJ1-4|NA|TRBV4-1|NA
CASSQDSQGTEKLFF
TGCGCCAGCAGCCAAGATTCACAGGGCACTGAAAAACTGTTTTTT
>TRBJ2-5|NA|TRBV6-5|NA
CASSSTSNQETQYF
TGTGCCAGCAGCAGTACTAGCAATCAAGAGACCCAGTACTTC
>TRBJ2-5|TRBD1|TRBV28|NA
CASSQPGQGKTQYF
TGTGCCAGCAGCCAACCCGGACAGGGAAAGACCCAGTACTTC
>TRBJ1-5|NA|TRBV6-5|NA
CASENSGQINQPQHF
TGTGCCAGCGAAAATTCGGGACAAATTAATCAGCCCCAGCATTTT
>TRBJ2-2|NA|TRBV9|NA
CASTAGQRSGELFF
TGTGCCAGCACGGCGGGACAGAGGTCCGGGGAGCTGTTTTTT
>TRBJ2-2|NA|TRBV11-2|NA
CASSFEGVGTGELFF
TGTGCCAGCAGCTTTGAGGGAGTGGGAACCGGGGAGCTGTTTTTT
>TRBJ2-1|TRBD2|TRBV9|NA
CASSVESRLGLAGELYNEQFF
TGTGCCAGCAGCGTAGAGTCAAGGTTGGGACTAGCGGGAGAATTGTACAATGAGCAGTTCTTC
>TRBJ1-1|NA|TRBV7-9|NA
CASSGGKLDTEAFF
TGTGCCAGCAGCGGGGGGAAACTGGACACTGAAGCTTTCTTT
>TRBJ2-2|NA|TRBV13|NA
CASRHGSTGELFF
TGTGCCAGCAGGCACGGGAGCACCGGGGAGCTGTTTTTT
>TRBJ2-1|TRBD1|TRBV3-1/TRBV3-2|once
CASRRTGGNEQFF
TGTGCCAGCAGGCGGACAGGGGGCAATGAGCAGTTCTTC
>TRBJ1-5|NA|TRBV7-2|NA
CASSLGHRVGQPQHF
TGTGCCAGCAGCTTAGGTCACAGGGTGGGTCAGCCCCAGCATTTT
>TRBJ1-6|TRBD1|TRBV2|NA
CASSARRTGDSPLHF
TGTGCCAGCAGCGCCCGTAGGACAGGGGATTCACCCCTCCACTTT
>TRBJ2-7|TRBD2|TRBV20-1|NA
CSASLGGNSYEQYF
TGCAGTGCTAGTTTGGGGGGGAATTCCTACGAGCAGTACTTC
>TRBJ1-1|NA|TRBV7-2|NA
CASSLSSGRADTEAFF
TGTGCCAGCAGCTTATCATCCGGCAGGGCTGACACTGAAGCTTTCTTT
>TRBJ2-1|TRBD2|TRBV27|NA
CASSPKGGRAWGNEQFF
TGTGCCAGCAGTCCCAAGGGAGGGAGGGCCTGGGGCAATGAGCAGTTCTTC
>TRBJ2-1|TRBD2|TRBV5-1|NA
CASSTSGAYNEQFF
TGCGCCAGCAGCACCAGCGGGGCGTACAATGAGCAGTTCTTC
>TRBJ1-3|NA|TRBV7-9|NA
CASSLGPGNTIYF
TGTGCCAGCAGCTTGGGGCCCGGGAACACCATATATTTT
>TRBJ2-1|TRBD2|TRBV15|NA
CATSMGPYAGDFGEQFF
TGTGCCACCAGCATGGGGCCCTACGCGGGAGATTTTGGTGAGCAGTTCTTC
>TRBJ1-5|NA|TRBV19|NA
CASSITGAAKDRLPQHF
TGTGCCAGTAGTATTACAGGAGCCGCTAAGGATAGACTGCCCCAGCATTTT
>TRBJ2-5|TRBD2|TRBV5-4|NA
CASSSPASGAQETQYF
TGTGCCAGCAGCTCCCCGGCTAGCGGCGCCCAAGAGACCCAGTACTTC
>TRBJ2-2|TRBD1|TRBV19|NA
CASSRTGQMYTGELFF
TGTGCCAGTAGCCGGACAGGGCAGATGTACACCGGGGAGCTGTTTTTT
>TRBJ1-6|TRBD1|TRBV28|NA
CASSSGQGYSPLHF
TGTGCCAGCAGTTCGGGACAGGGTTATTCACCCCTCCACTTT
>TRBJ2-5|NA|TRBV3-1/TRBV3-2|NA
CASSPGGTQYF
TGTGCCAGCAGCCCCGGTGGGACCCAGTACTTC
>TRBJ1-6|TRBD1|TRBV5-1|many
CASSFSGTGRNSPLHF
TGCGCCAGCAGCTTCTCCGGGACAGGGAGAAATTCACCCCTCCACTTT
>TRBJ2-1|TRBD2|TRBV5-1|NA
CASSDTSGGSEQFF
TGCGCCAGCAGCGACACTAGCGGGGGCTCTGAGCAGTTCTTC
>TRBJ2-7|TRBD1|TRBV5-1|NA
CASSLTGTEYSYEQYF
TGCGCCAGCAGCTTGACCGGGACAGAGTACTCCTACGAGCAGTACTTC
>TRBJ2-1|TRBD2|TRBV7-6|NA
CASSRLAGEQFF
TGTGCCAGCAGCCGACTAGCGGGTGAGCAGTTCTTC
>TRBJ1-3|NA|TRBV7-9|NA
CASSLVRGGSGNTIYF
TGTGCCAGCAGCTTAGTTCGGGGGGGATCTGGAAACACCATATATTTT
>TRBJ2-1|NA|TRBV7-9|NA
CASSQASYNEQFF
TGTGCCAGCAGTCAAGCATCTTACAATGAGCAGTTCTTC
>TRBJ1-6|TRBD1|TRBV28|once
CASSYPRGQSPLHF
TGTGCCAGCAGTTACCCCAGGGGGCAATCACCCCTCCACTTT
>TRBJ1-5|NA|TRBV19|NA
CASSIGLAGRQPQHF
TGTGCCAGTAGTATCGGACTCGCGGGGCGTCAGCCCCAGCATTTT
>TRBJ2-3|NA|TRBV5-1|NA
CASSASEPTSRITDTQYF
TGCGCCAGCAGCGCATCGGAACCCACTAGTCGGATCACAGATACGCAGTATTTT
>TRBJ2-7|TRBD1|TRBV6-5|NA
CASNRDRGSYEQYF
TGTGCCAGTAACCGGGACAGGGGATCCTACGAGCAGTACTTC
>TRBJ2-7|TRBD1|TRBV11-2|NA
CASSPSGQGPYEQYF
TGTGCCAGCAGCCCCTCAGGACAGGGGCCCTACGAGCAGTACTTC
>TRBJ1-5|TRBD1|TRBV24-1|NA
CATSDAGQDSNQPQHF
TGTGCCACCAGTGATGCCGGACAGGATAGCAATCAGCCCCAGCATTTT
>TRBJ1-1|NA|TRBV19|NA
CASSNQRNTEAFF
TGTGCCAGTAGTAACCAGCGAAACACTGAAGCTTTCTTT
>TRBJ2-1|NA|TRBV11-2|NA
CASSLGGIKQFF
TGTGCCAGCAGCTTAGGCGGGATAAAGCAGTTCTTC
>TRBJ1-1|NA|TRBV18|few
CASSPVQDTEAFF
TGTGCCAGCTCACCAGTCCAGGACACTGAAGCTTTCTTT
>TRBJ2-7|NA|TRBV28|NA
CASSLGGSYEQYF
TGTGCCAGCAGTCTCGGGGGTTCCTACGAGCAGTACTTC
>TRBJ2-7|NA|TRBV27|NA
CASSSLSGSSYEQYF
TGTGCCAGCAGTTCCTTAAGCGGAAGCTCCTACGAGCAGTACTTC
>TRBJ2-1|NA|TRBV24-1|once
CATSDSRAFGGWNEQFF
TGTGCCACCAGTGATTCAAGGGCGTTCGGGGGATGGAATGAGCAGTTCTTC
>TRBJ2-1|TRBD2|TRBV11-2|NA
CASSLTGGSRDNEQFF
TGTGCCAGCAGCTTAACGGGCGGGAGTCGCGACAATGAGCAGTTCTTC
>TRBJ2-1|NA|TRBV7-2|NA
CASSLAGRGGYEQFF
TGTGCCAGCAGCTTAGCGGGGAGGGGGGGCTATGAGCAGTTCTTC
>TRBJ2-6|TRBD1|TRBV24-1|NA
CATSDSEGTGNPPSGANVLTF
TGTGCCACCAGTGATTCAGAGGGGACAGGGAATCCGCCCTCTGGGGCCAACGTCCTGACTTTC
>TRBJ2-3|NA|TRBV5-1|NA
CASSLAGADTQYF
TGCGCCAGCAGCTTGGCCGGAGCAGATACGCAGTATTTT
>TRBJ1-5|NA|TRBV7-9|once
CASSNSPLPQPQHF
TGTGCCAGCAGCAACAGTCCCCTTCCACAGCCCCAGCATTTT
>TRBJ2-7|NA|TRBV27|NA
CASSLKRNSYEQYF
TGTGCCAGCAGTTTGAAGCGGAACTCCTACGAGCAGTACTTC
>TRBJ2-1|TRBD1|TRBV2|NA
CASSDGQGALDEQFF
TGTGCCAGCAGTGACGGGCAGGGGGCATTGGATGAGCAGTTCTTC
>TRBJ1-5|NA|TRBV24-1|NA
CATSDSPGASNQPQHF
TGTGCCACCAGTGATTCCCCAGGGGCGAGCAATCAGCCCCAGCATTTT
>TRBJ1-2|NA|TRBV5-5|NA
CASSPVGHPAGGYTF
TGTGCCAGCAGCCCCGTCGGACACCCAGCTGGCGGCTACACCTTC
>TRBJ1-1|NA|TRBV10-3|NA
CATRKDLNTEAFF
TGTGCCACCAGGAAAGACTTGAACACTGAAGCTTTCTTT
>TRBJ2-4|TRBD2|TRBV27|NA
CASSLRGGGLAKNIQYF
TGTGCCAGCAGTTTACGCGGCGGGGGGCTAGCCAAAAACATTCAGTACTTC
>TRBJ1-3|NA|TRBV5-8|NA
CASSRTIFSSGNTIYF
TGTGCCAGCAGCCGGACAATCTTTAGCTCTGGAAACACCATATATTTT